The entry below gives a single TCR beta chain sequence along with its context. This record belongs to a study of shared clonotypes between healthy human individuals. In the naive CD8 group, cells lacked CD45RO and were positively selected for CCR7, so terminally differentiated effector memory CD45RA+ cells were left out. Method: immunoSEQ multiplex PCR; TCRdb's copy keeps in-frame clones and lacks some. This table has about 2.2 million clones, just over 90% appearing once. Unmatched junction bases numbered 10, after V lost 0 bases and J lost 1 base. In germline, CDR1 is SGDLS, CDR2 YYNGEE. This CDR3 spans 18 amino acids.

The chain uses TRBV9 and TRBJ1-1, with 9 bases aligning to TRBD1. What was sequenced was naive CD8+ T cells from PBMCs. The receptor's source is a young man in good health. Some clones in this sample may be carry-over from other donors' samples. Here the CDR3 DNA reads TGTGCCAGCAGCGTAGTGTCGGGACAGGGTGTTCGGAACACTGAAGCTTTCTTT. Translation gives CASSVVSGQGVRNTEAFF.